The source of this T cell receptor beta chain is a study of OX40 agonist ivuxolimab in advanced cancers. Looking at the study overall: Treatment of patients was with ivuxolimab, an agonistic anti-OX40 (CD134) antibody. Study results and caveats: Relative to CD4+, CD8+ T cells held more expanded clones on average.

As regards this clone: As yet, its antigen is unknown.

Generated by immunoSEQ multiplex PCR, the TCRdb table keeps only in-frame clones and is missing some. The sample holds almost 70,000 clones; about nine tenths are singletons and the top ten take roughly 7.8%. The CDR3 loop spans 13 amino acids. V lost 5 bases and J 7 bases, leaving 15 bases between the germline ends. The germline V gene encodes CDR1 SGHTA and CDR2 FQGTGA. This clonotype was sampled from an adult with an advanced solid tumor such as melanoma, head and neck, liver or kidney cancer. This chain uses TRBV7-3 with TRBJ2-7; possibly TRBD2 for D (6 bases). This specimen was CD4+ or CD8+ T cells sorted from blood, taken in a trial of the OX40 agonist ivuxolimab. The DNA of the CDR3 is TGTGCCAGCAGCGCGGACCCGGCGGGGGAGCAGTACTTC. This translates into CASSADPAGEQYF.